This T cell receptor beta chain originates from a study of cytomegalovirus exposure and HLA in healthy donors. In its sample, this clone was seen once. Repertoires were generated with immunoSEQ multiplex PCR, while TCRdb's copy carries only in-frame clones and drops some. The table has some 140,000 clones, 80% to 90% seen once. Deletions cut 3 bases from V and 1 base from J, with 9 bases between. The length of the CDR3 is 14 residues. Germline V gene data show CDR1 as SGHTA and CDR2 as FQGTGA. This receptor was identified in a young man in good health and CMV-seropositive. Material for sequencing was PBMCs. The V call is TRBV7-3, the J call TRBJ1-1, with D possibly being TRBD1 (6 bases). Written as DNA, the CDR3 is TGTGCCAGCAGCTTCACGACAGGGAACACTGAAGCTTTCTTT. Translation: CASSFTTGNTEAFF. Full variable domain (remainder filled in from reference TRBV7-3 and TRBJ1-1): GAGVSQTPSNKVTEKGKYVELRCDPISGHTALYWYRQSLGQGPEFLIYFQGTGAADDSGLPNDRFFAVRPEGSVSTLKIQRTERGDSAVYLCASSFTTGNTEAFFGQGTRLTVV.